This T cell receptor (beta chain) was sequenced for a study of identifying expanded T cells in peripheral blood. TCRdb's copy holds only in-frame clones and misses some; the assay was immunoSEQ multiplex PCR. The sample lists over 70,000 clones, more than 70% occurring once. This CDR3 spans 15 amino acids. Per the germline V gene, CDR1 is SGHNT and CDR2 is YENEEA. Trimming took off 5 bases at V and 5 bases at J, with 15 bases between the two ends. This chain uses TRBV11-3 with TRBJ2-2; tentative D call: TRBD2 (7 bases). The sample consisted of blood. The sequence was obtained from a person aged 18-69 years in good health. CDR3 DNA sequence: TGTGCCAGCAGCCGTTGGGGGGGCATGACCGGGGAGCTGTTTTTT. Protein sequence: CASSRWGGMTGELFF.